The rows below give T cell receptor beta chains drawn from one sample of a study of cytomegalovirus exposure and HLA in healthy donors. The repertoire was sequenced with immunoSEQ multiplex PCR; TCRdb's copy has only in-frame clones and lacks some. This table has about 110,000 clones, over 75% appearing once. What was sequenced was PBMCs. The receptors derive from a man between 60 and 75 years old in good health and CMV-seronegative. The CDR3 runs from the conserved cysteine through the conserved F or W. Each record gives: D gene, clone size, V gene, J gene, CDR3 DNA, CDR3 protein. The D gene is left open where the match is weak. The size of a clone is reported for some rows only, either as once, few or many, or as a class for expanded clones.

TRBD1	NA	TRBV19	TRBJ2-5	TGTGCCAGTAGTATATCGACAGGGGGAGAGACCCAGTACTTC	CASSISTGGETQYF
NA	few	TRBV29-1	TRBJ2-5	TGCAGCGGTTGGCGGGGAGGTCAAGAGACCCAGTACTTC	CSGWRGGQETQYF
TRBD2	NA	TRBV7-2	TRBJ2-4	TGTGCCAGCAATCCTAGCGGGGGGGGCATTCAGTACTTC	CASNPSGGGIQYF
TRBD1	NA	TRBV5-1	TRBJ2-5	TGCGCCAGCAGCTGGGGACAGGGTGGGGAGACCCAGTACTTC	CASSWGQGGETQYF
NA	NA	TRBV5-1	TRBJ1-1	TGCGCCAGCAGCAACCCACAGGGTGGAGACACTGAAGCTTTCTTT	CASSNPQGGDTEAFF
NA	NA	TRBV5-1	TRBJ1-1	TGCGCCAGCAGATTGGAATACAACATTGGCACTGAAGCTTTCTTT	CASRLEYNIGTEAFF
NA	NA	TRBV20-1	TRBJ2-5	TGCAGCCGGGAAAACCAAGAGACCCAGTACTTC	CSRENQETQYF
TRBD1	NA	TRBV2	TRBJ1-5	TGTGCCAGCAATAGACAGGGGAATCAGCCCCAGCATTTT	CASNRQGNQPQHF
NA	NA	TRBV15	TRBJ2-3	TGTGCCACCAGCCAAGCAGGGTGGGATACAGATACGCAGTATTTT	CATSQAGWDTDTQYF
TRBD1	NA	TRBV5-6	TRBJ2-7	TGTGCCAGCAGCTTGGCTCCGGGACAGTGGGCCCTACGAGAGCAGTACTTC	CASSLAPGQWALREQYF
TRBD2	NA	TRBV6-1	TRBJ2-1	TGTGCCAGCAGTGAAGGCGGATTTGATGGACTAGCGGTTTACTACAATGAGCAGTTCTTC	CASSEGGFDGLAVYYNEQFF
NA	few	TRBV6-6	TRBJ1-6	TGTGCCAGCGTTCAGGGCCCATATAATTCACCCCTCCACTTT	CASVQGPYNSPLHF
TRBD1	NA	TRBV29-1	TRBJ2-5	TGCAGCGCCTCCCCAGGGACAGGGTATGAGGAGACCCAGTACTTC	CSASPGTGYEETQYF
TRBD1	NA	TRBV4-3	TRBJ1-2	TGCGCCAGCAGCCAGTACGGACAGGGCGGCTATGGCTACACCTTC	CASSQYGQGGYGYTF
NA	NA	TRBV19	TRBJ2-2	TGTGCCAGTGGCGGGGCTTGGAACACCGGGGAGCTGTTTTTT	CASGGAWNTGELFF
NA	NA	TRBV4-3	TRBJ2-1	TGCGCCAGCAGCCAAGTTGAATTCGCGGATTCCTACAATGAGCAGTTCTTC	CASSQVEFADSYNEQFF
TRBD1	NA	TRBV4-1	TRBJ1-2	TGCGCCAGCAGCCAACACCAGGGGGATGGCTACACCTTC	CASSQHQGDGYTF
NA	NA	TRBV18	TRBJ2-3	TGTGCCAGCTCACCACCCTCCACAGATACGCAGTATTTT	CASSPPSTDTQYF
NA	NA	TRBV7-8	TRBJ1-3	TGTGCCAGCAGCCAAGGAGGGAGGAACACCATATATTTT	CASSQGGRNTIYF
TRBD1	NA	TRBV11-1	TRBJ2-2	TGTGCCAGCAGCTTAGAAGAGGGGGCGCGTACCGGGGAGCTGTTTTTT	CASSLEEGARTGELFF
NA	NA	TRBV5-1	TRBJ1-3	TGCGCCAGCAGCTTCCAGGGTTTAGCTGGAAACACCATATATTTT	CASSFQGLAGNTIYF
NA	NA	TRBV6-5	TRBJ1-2	TGTGCCAGCAGTTACGGGCAGGGAGGTGGCTACACCTTC	CASSYGQGGGYTF
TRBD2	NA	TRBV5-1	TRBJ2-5	TGCGCCAGCAGCTTGGGGGCTAGCGGGGGTTTCCAAGAGACCCAGTACTTC	CASSLGASGGFQETQYF
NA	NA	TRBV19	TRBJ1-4	TGTGCCAGTAGTACCGGGGGAAAACTGTTTTTT	CASSTGGKLFF
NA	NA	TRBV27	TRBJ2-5	TGTGCCAGCAGTTTCCGGGGGAGAGAGACCCAGTACTTC	CASSFRGRETQYF
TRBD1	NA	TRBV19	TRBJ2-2	TGTGCCAGTAACAGGGGCCGCGGCACCGGGGAGCTGTTTTTT	CASNRGRGTGELFF
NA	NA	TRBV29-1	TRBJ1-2	TGCAGCGTTCCGAGACAGACTAACTATGGCTACACCTTC	CSVPRQTNYGYTF
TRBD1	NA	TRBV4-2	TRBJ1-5	TGTGCCAGCAGCCAAGATTTCGACAGGGGTAGGGTCAATCAGCCCCAGCATTTT	CASSQDFDRGRVNQPQHF
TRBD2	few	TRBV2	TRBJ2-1	TGTGCGATCGGGGAGGGTCTACTCGATGAGCAGTTCTTC	CAIGEGLLDEQFF
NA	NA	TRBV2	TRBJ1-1	TGTGCCAGCAGTACCGACCTGAGGACTGAAGCTTTCTTT	CASSTDLRTEAFF
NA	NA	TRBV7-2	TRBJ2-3	TGTGCCAGCAGCCCCACACAGGATACGCAGTATTTT	CASSPTQDTQYF
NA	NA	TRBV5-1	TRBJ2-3	TGCGCCAGCAGCTTCTACAGGGAACAAGATACGCAGTATTTT	CASSFYREQDTQYF
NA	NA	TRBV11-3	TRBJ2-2	TGTGCCAGCAGCTCCGGGGGTTGGATCCAGGGCACCGGGGAGCTGTTTTTT	CASSSGGWIQGTGELFF
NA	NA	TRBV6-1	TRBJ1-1	TGTGCCAGTGTTCCGAAAGAGGATATGAACACTGAAGCTTTCTTT	CASVPKEDMNTEAFF
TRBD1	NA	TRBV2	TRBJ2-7	TGTGCCAGCAGTGGGGACAGACGAAATTCCTACGAGCAGTACTTC	CASSGDRRNSYEQYF
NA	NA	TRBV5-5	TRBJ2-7	TGTGCCAGCAGCTTGGCTCAGGGGCCTCCTACGAAACAGTACTTC	CASSLAQGPPTKQYF
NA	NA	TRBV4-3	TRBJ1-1	TGCGCCAGCAGCCAAGATCGTCGCACTGAAGCTTTCTTT	CASSQDRRTEAFF
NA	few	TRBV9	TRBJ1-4	TGTGCCAGCAGCCCAACAGGCCGAGGTACCGAAAAACTGTTTTTT	CASSPTGRGTEKLFF
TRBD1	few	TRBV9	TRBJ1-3	TGTGCCAGCAGCCCAGTAGGGACAGGAGGAAACACCATATATTTT	CASSPVGTGGNTIYF
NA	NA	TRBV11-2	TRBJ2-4	TGTGCCAGCAGCGGGCAATCGACCAAAAACATTCAGTACTTC	CASSGQSTKNIQYF
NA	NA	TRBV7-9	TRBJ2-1	TGTGCCAGCAGCTCCCCCCCGGGAGCCCTTTTGGGCAATGAGCAGTTCTTC	CASSSPPGALLGNEQFF
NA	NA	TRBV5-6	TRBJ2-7	TGTGCCAGCAGTAACGACAGGACCTACGAGCAGTACTTC	CASSNDRTYEQYF
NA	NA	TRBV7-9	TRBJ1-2	TGTGCCAGCAGCTTAGAAGTCAGGGGCTACACCTTC	CASSLEVRGYTF
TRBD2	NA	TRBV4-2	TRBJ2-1	TGTGCCAGCAGCGTACGGGGGGGCGGTGACAATGAGCAGTTCTTC	CASSVRGGGDNEQFF